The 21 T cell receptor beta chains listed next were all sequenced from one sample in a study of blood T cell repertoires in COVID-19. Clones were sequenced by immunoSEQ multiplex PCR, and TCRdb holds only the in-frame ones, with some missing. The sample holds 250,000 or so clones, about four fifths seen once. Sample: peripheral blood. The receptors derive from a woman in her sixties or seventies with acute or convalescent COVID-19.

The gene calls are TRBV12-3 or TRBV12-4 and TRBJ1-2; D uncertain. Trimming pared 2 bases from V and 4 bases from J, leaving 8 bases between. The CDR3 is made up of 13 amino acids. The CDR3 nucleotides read TGTGCCAGCAGTTTACTAAACGGCTATGGCTACACCTTC. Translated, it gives CASSLLNGYGYTF.

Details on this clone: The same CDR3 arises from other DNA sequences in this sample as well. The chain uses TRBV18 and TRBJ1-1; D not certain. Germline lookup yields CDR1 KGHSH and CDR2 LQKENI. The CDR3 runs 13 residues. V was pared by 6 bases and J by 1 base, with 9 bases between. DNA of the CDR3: TGTGCCAGCTCTAATGACAAGAACACTGAAGCTTTCTTT. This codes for CASSNDKNTEAFF.

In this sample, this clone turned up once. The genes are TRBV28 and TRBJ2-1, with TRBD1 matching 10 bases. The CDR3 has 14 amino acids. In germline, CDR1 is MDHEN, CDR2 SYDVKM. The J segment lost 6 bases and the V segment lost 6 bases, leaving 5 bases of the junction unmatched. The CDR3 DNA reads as TGTGCCAGCAGCCTGACAGGGGGCATCAATGAGCAGTTCTTC. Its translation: CASSLTGGINEQFF.

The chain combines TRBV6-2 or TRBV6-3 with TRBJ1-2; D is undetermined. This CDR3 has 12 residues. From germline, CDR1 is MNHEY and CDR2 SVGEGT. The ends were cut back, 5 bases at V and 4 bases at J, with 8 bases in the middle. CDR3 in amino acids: CASSKGGYGYTF. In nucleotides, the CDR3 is TGTGCCAGCAGTAAGGGAGGCTATGGCTACACCTTC.

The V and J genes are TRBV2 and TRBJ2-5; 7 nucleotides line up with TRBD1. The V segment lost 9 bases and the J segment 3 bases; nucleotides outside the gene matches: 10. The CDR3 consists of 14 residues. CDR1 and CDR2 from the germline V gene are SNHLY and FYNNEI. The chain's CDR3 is CASTRQGAKETQYF. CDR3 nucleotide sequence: TGTGCCAGTACAAGACAGGGAGCCAAAGAGACCCAGTACTTC.

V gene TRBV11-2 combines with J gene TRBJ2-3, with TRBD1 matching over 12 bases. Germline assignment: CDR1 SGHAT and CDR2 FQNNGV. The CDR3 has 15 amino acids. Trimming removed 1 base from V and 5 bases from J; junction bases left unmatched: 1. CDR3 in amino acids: CASSLGDRGRDTQYF. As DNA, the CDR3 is TGTGCCAGCAGCTTAGGGGACAGGGGGCGAGATACGCAGTATTTT. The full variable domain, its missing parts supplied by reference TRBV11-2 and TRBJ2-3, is EAGVAQSPRYKIIEKRQSVAFWCNPISGHATLYWYQQILGQGPKLLIQFQNNGVVDDSQLPKDRFSAERLKGVDSTLKIQPAKLEDSAVYLCASSLGDRGRDTQYFGPGTRLTVL.

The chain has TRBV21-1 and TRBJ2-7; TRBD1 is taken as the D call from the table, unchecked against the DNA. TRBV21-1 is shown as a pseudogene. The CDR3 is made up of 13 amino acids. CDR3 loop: CASSFRGNYEQYF. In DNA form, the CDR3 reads TGTGCCAGCAGCTTCAGGGGAAACTACGAGCAGTACTTC.

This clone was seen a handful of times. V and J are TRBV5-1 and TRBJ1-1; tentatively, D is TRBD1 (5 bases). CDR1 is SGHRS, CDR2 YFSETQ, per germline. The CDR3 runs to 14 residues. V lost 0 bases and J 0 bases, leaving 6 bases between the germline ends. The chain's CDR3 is CASSLGTLNTEAFF. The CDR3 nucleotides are TGCGCCAGCAGCTTGGGGACACTGAACACTGAAGCTTTCTTT.

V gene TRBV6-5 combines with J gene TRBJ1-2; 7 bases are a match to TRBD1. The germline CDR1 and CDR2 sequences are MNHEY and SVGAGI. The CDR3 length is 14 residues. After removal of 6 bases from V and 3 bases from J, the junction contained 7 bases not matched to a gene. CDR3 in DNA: TGTGCCAGCAGATCGACCGGGACAGACTATGGCTACACCTTC. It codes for CASRSTGTDYGYTF.

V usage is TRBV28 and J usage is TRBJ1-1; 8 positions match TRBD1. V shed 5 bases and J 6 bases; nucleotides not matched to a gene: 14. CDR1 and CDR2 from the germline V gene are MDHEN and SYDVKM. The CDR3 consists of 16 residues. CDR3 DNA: TGTGCCAGCAGTCCCCGGGACAGGTATCCTCCCCCTGAAGCTTTCTTT. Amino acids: CASSPRDRYPPPEAFF. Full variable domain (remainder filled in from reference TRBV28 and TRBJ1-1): DVKVTQSSRYLVKRTGEKVFLECVQDMDHENMFWYRQDPGLGLRLIYFSYDVKMKEKGDIPEGYSVSREKKERFSLILESASTNQTSMYLCASSPRDRYPPPEAFFGQGTRLTVV.

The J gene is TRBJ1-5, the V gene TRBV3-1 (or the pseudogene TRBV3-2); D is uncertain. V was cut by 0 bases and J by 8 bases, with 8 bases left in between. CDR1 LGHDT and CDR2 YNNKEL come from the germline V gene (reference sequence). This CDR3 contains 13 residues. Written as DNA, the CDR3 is TGTGCCAGCAGCCAAGATCGTATCGAGCCCCAGCATTTT. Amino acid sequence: CASSQDRIEPQHF.

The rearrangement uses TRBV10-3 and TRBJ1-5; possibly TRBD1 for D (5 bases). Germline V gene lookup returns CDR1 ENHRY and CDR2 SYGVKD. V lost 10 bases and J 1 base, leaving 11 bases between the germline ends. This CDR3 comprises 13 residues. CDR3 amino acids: CATGAGSNQPQHF. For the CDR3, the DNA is TGTGCCACCGGGGCGGGGAGCAATCAGCCCCAGCATTTT.

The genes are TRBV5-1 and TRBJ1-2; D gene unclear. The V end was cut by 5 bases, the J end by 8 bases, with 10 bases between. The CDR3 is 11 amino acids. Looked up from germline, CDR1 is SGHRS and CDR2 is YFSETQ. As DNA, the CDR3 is TGCGCCAGCAGGAACGCGGGGGGCTACACCTTC. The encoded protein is CASRNAGGYTF.

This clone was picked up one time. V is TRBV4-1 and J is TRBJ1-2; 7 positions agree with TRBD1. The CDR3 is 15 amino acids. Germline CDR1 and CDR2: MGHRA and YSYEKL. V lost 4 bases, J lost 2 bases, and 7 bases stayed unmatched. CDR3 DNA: TGCGCCAGCAGCCCCGGGACAGTGCCGAACTATGGCTACACCTTC. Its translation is CASSPGTVPNYGYTF.

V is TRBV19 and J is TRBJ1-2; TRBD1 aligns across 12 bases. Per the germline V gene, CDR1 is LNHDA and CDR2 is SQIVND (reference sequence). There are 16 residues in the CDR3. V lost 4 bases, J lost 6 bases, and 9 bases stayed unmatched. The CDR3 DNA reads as TGTGCCAGTAGTAACTGGGACAGGGGGCTAGGGGATGGCTACACCTTC. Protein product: CASSNWDRGLGDGYTF.

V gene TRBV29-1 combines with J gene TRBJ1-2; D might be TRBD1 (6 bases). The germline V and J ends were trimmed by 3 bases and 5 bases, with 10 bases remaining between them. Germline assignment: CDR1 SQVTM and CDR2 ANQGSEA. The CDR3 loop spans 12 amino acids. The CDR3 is CSVDLGGYGYTF. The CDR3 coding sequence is TGCAGCGTTGATTTAGGGGGTTATGGCTACACCTTC.

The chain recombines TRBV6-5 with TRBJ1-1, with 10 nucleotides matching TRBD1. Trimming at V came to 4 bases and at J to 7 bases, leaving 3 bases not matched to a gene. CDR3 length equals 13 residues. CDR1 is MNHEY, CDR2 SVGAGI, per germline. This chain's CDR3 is CASSWTGGGEAFF. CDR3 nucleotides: TGTGCCAGCAGTTGGACAGGGGGTGGTGAAGCTTTCTTT.

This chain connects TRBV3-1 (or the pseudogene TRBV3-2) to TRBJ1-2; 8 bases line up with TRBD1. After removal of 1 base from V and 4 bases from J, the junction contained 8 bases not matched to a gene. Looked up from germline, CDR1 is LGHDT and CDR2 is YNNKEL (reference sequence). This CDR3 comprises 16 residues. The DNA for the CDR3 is TGTGCCAGCAGCCAAGGAGGGGCAGGGGGCGGCTATGGCTACACCTTC. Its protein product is CASSQGGAGGGYGYTF.

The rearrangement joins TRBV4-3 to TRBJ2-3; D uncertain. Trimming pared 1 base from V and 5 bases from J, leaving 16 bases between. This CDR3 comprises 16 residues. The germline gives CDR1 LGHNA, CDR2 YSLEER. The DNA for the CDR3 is TGCGCCAGCAGCCAAGTTCTCGGCACCCCGGGAGATACGCAGTATTTT. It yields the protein CASSQVLGTPGDTQYF.

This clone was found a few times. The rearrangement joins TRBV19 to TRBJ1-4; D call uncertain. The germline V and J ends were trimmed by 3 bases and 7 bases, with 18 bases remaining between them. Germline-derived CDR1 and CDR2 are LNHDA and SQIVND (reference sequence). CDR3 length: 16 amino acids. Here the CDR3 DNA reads TGTGCCAGTAGTATTAACGGCGGGGTCTCGGGTGAAAAACTGTTTTTT. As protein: CASSINGGVSGEKLFF.

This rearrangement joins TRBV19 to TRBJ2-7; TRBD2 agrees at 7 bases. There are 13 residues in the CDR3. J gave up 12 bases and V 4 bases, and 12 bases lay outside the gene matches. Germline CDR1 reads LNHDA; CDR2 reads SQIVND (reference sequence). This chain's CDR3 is CASSNGAGTAPYF. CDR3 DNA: TGTGCCAGTAGTAACGGAGCGGGGACGGCGCCGTACTTC.